These 8 T cell receptor beta chains were all obtained from the same sample, sequenced in a study of T-cell reconstitution after alpha-beta-depleted transplantation in children. The library targeted TCRbeta and was prepared with unique molecular identifiers. TCRdb re-derived calls from the PCR reads in MiXCR, one entry per CDR3 protein. The data contain around 670,000 distinct CDR3 sequences, around 12% of them seen just once; the ten biggest clones take up 0.79%. The sequences come from PBMCs, collected before TCRalphabeta/CD19-depleted stem cell transplant. These receptors originate from a girl aged 2 to 9 with congenital amegakaryocytic thrombocytopenia, due to receive a stem cell transplant.

This clonotype showed up just a few times. The chain uses TRBV9 and TRBJ2-2; 8 bases map to TRBD1. Unmatched junction bases numbered 1, after V lost 0 bases and J lost 3 bases. Germline-derived CDR1 and CDR2 are SGDLS and YYNGEE. The CDR3 covers 15 residues. The CDR3 DNA is TGTGCCAGCAGCGTAGCCAGGGGGCACACCGGGGAGCTGTTTTTT. As protein: CASSVARGHTGELFF.

Ten or more counts support this clonotype. The chain recombines TRBV20-1 with TRBJ1-1; maybe TRBD1 (6 bases). CDR3 length: 14 amino acids. Deletions cut 4 bases from V and 0 bases from J, with 12 bases between. Per the germline V gene, CDR1 is DFQATT and CDR2 is SNEGSKA (reference sequence). The CDR3 sequence: CSAKRGGMNTEAFF. Here the CDR3 DNA reads TGCAGTGCTAAGAGGGGGGGCATGAACACTGAAGCTTTCTTT.

Notes on this clonotype: One base away lies a much larger clone, so this may be a sequencing read error. This rearrangement joins TRBV20-1 to TRBJ1-2; no reliable D call. V lost 7 bases and J lost 7, with 13 bases in between. The CDR3 runs to 11 residues. The germline gives CDR1 DFQATT, CDR2 SNEGSKA (reference sequence). The CDR3 nucleotides read TGCAGTGTTAGTCTGGCCCCTGGCTACACCTTC. This codes for CSVSLAPGYTF.

This chain joins TRBV7-6 and TRBJ2-1; D gene unclear. The CDR3 loop spans 15 amino acids. Germline CDR1 reads SGHVS; CDR2 reads FNYEAQ. Trimming took off 5 bases at V and 7 bases at J, with 18 bases between the two ends. CDR3 loop: CASSPRLGQWNEQFF. DNA for the CDR3: TGTGCCAGCAGCCCGCGGCTGGGTCAGTGGAATGAGCAGTTCTTC.

The chain employs TRBV7-9 and TRBJ2-7; possibly TRBD2 for D (5 bases). This CDR3 is 17 amino acids long. Trimming pared 5 bases from V and 2 bases from J, leaving 22 bases between. The germline V gene has CDR1 SEHNR and CDR2 FQNEAQ (reference sequence). The CDR3 loop is CASSPVKGLALPYEQYF. CDR3 nucleotides: TGTGCCAGCAGCCCCGTTAAAGGACTCGCTTTACCCTACGAGCAGTACTTC.

Ten or more counts support this clonotype. The V and J genes are TRBV27 and TRBJ1-5, with TRBD1 identical over 7 bases. V gave up 6 bases and J gave up 3 bases; unmatched junction bases: 8. The germline CDR1 and CDR2 sequences are MNHEY and SMNVEV (reference sequence). CDR3 length: 15 amino acids. The DNA for the CDR3 is TGTGCCAGCAGCCTTTATGGACAGGTCAATCAGCCCCAGCATTTT. Translated: CASSLYGQVNQPQHF.

This clonotype was detected only a few times. V gene TRBV5-1 combines with J gene TRBJ2-1, with TRBD2 identical over 9 bases. CDR1 and CDR2 (germline): SGHRS, YFSETQ. Unmatched junction bases numbered 10, after V lost 4 bases and J lost 5 bases. This CDR3 has 16 amino acids. Written as DNA, the CDR3 is TGCGCCAGCAGCAGGAGGCGGGAGGGCCTGAACAATGAGCAGTTCTTC. This translates into CASSRRREGLNNEQFF.

This clonotype was seen more than once but under ten times. The chain employs TRBV25-1 and TRBJ2-5; 8 nucleotides match TRBD1. J lost 5 bases, V lost 6 bases, and 5 bases had no gene match. The CDR3 totals 13 residues. CDR1 MGHDK and CDR2 SYGVNS come from the germline V gene. The CDR3, as DNA: TGTGCCAGCAGACGGACAGGGAACGAGACCCAGTACTTC. Translated: CASRRTGNETQYF.